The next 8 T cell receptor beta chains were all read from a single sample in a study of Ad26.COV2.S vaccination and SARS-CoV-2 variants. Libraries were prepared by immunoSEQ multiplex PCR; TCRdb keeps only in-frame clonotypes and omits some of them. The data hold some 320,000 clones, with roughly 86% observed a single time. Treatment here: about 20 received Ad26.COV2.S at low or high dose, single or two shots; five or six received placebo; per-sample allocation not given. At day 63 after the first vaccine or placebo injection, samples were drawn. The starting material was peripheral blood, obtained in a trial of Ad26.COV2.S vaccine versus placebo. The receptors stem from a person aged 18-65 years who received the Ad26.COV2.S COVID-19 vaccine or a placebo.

Here the CDR3 DNA reads TGTGCCAGCATCACCGGGGTTTCCTACGAGCAGTACTTC. Translating it yields CASITGVSYEQYF. The chain has TRBV6-5 and TRBJ2-7; TRBD2 might be the D (5 bases). V shed 7 bases and J shed 1 base, with 11 bases lying between them. Germline V gene data show CDR1 as MNHEY and CDR2 as SVGAGI. This CDR3 has 13 residues.

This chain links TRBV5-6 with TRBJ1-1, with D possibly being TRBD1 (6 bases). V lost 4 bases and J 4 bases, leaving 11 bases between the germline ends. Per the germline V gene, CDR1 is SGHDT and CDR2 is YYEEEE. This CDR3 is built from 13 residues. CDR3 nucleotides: TGTGCCAGCAGCCCGGAGGGGGTCACTGAAGCTTTCTTT. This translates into CASSPEGVTEAFF.

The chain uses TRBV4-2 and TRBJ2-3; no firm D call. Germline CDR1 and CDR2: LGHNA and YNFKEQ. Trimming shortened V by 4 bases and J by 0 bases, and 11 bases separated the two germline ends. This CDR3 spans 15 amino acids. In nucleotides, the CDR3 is TGTGCCAGCAGCCCGCGTGGTCCTAGCACAGATACGCAGTATTTT. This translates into CASSPRGPSTDTQYF.

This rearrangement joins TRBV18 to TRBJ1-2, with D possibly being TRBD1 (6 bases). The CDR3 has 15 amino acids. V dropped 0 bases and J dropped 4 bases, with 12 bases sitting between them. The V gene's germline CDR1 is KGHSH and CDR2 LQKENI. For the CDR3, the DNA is TGTGCCAGCTCACCACCCCAGGGGCAAGCCTATGGCTACACCTTC. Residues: CASSPPQGQAYGYTF.

This CDR3 is CASSPRVMGPYEQYF. CDR3 in DNA: TGTGCCAGCAGCCCGAGGGTGATGGGGCCGTACGAGCAGTACTTC. The chain has TRBV7-2 and TRBJ2-7; the D gene could be TRBD1 or TRBD2 (5 bases each). The CDR3 consists of 15 residues. Deletions cut 5 bases from V and 4 bases from J, with 18 bases between. Germline-derived CDR1 and CDR2 are SGHTA and FQGNSA.

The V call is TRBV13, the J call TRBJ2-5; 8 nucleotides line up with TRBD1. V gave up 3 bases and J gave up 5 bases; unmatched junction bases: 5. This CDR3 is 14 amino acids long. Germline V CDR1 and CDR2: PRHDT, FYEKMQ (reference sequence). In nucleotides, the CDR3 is TGTGCCAGCAGCTTGACAGGGGCCGGGGAGACCCAGTACTTC. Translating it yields CASSLTGAGETQYF.

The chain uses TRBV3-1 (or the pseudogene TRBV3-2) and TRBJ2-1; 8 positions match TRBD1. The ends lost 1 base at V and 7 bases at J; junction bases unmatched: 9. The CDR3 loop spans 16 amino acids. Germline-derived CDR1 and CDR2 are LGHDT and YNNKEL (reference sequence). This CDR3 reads CASSQVRQGIVNEQFF. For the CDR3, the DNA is TGTGCCAGCAGCCAAGTTAGACAGGGGATAGTAAATGAGCAGTTCTTC.

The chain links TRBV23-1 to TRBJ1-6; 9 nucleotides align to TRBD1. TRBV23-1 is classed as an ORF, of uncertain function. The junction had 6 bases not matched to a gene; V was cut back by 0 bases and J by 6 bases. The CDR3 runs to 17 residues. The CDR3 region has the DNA TGCGCCAGCAGTCAATCGGGTCCGGGACAGGGTAATTCACCCCTCCACTTT. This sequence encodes CASSQSGPGQGNSPLHF.